This T cell receptor (beta chain) originates from a study of cytomegalovirus exposure and HLA in healthy donors. Study information: HLA-typed donors were the source of 90 million or so unique TCRs, which an early data release held. The Caucasian-associated ancestry cluster contained 81% of the approximately 400 genotyped donors. General study points: From TCR beta sequences, most subjects' HLA-A and HLA-B alleles were reportedly predicted accurately.

For this clone: Its antigen is not identified.

Use of 60 Vbeta and 13 Jbeta primers characterized the PCR. The protocol was immunoSEQ multiplex PCR, while the TCRdb copy is restricted to in-frame clones and leaves out a portion. The sample lists 150,000 to 200,000 clones, roughly 80% seen once, with 6% to 9% in the top ten. This CDR3 has 13 amino acids. Germline CDR1 is MNHNS and CDR2 is SASEGT. J gave up 6 bases and V 6 bases, and 3 bases lay outside the gene matches. The chain joins TRBV6-1 to TRBJ1-2, with 11 bases that match TRBD1. This TCR came from a woman in her 30s in good health and CMV-seropositive. The material sequenced was PBMCs. Here the CDR3 reads CASRRTGGNGYTF. For the CDR3, the DNA is TGTGCCAGCAGGAGGACAGGGGGCAATGGCTACACCTTC.